These T cell receptor beta chains were read from a single sample in a study of human T cells and chemical hapten exposure. TCRdb recomputed calls from the RACE reads with MiXCR, one row per CDR3 protein. Altogether more than 300,000 distinct CDR3 sequences are present, 4.5% to 6% being singletons, with the ten largest covering around 2.6%. Sequenced here: whole blood, sampled in connection with sensitization to the hapten diphenylcyclopropenone (DPC). These receptors all come from a woman between 45 and 60 years old with alopecia areata. Some clones in this sample may be carry-over from other donors' samples. Each CDR3 is given with its conserved first and last residue. A D gene is named only where the DNA matches it firmly. Clone size appears in some rows only: once, few, many, or a class for an expanded clone.

TRBV29-1	TRBJ2-1	NA	NA	CSVGGRDYNEQFF	TGCAGCGTGGGGGGGCGGGATTACAATGAGCAGTTCTTC
TRBV3-1	TRBJ2-1	TRBD1	many	CASSRDSGSYNEQFF	TGTGCCAGCAGCCGGGACAGTGGCTCCTACAATGAGCAGTTCTTC
TRBV6-2/TRBV6-3	TRBJ1-1	NA	NA	CASSKAPGVPTEAFF	TGTGCCAGCAGTAAAGCACCAGGGGTCCCCACTGAAGCTTTCTTT
TRBV19	TRBJ2-7	TRBD2	many	CASASGYPYEQYF	TGTGCCAGCGCTAGCGGTTACCCTTACGAGCAGTACTTC
TRBV12-3/TRBV12-4	TRBJ1-2	TRBD1	few	CASSPHRGQGYGYTF	TGTGCCAGCAGTCCGCACAGGGGGCAGGGCTATGGCTACACCTTC
TRBV30	TRBJ2-7	NA	NA	CAWSIGLSSYEQYF	TGTGCCTGGAGTATTGGACTTAGCTCCTACGAGCAGTACTTC
TRBV7-2	TRBJ2-2	NA	NA	CASSFPPAGLNTGELFF	TGTGCCAGCAGCTTCCCCCCCGCAGGCCTGAACACCGGGGAGCTGTTTTTT
TRBV12-3/TRBV12-4	TRBJ1-2	TRBD1	few	CASSFGQGAYYGYTF	TGTGCCAGCAGTTTTGGACAGGGGGCATACTATGGCTACACCTTC
TRBV4-2	TRBJ2-3	TRBD2	once	CASSQDPLAGGTTDTQYF	TGTGCCAGCAGCCAAGATCCCCTAGCGGGGGGAACCACAGATACGCAGTATTTT
TRBV7-2	TRBJ2-3	NA	NA	CASSLSRSRRTDTQYF	TGTGCCAGCAGCTTATCGCGGAGCCGACGCACAGATACGCAGTATTTT
TRBV3-1	TRBJ1-5	NA	NA	CASSQGNSNQPRHF	TGTGCCAGCAGCCAGGGGAATAGCAATCAGCCCCGGCATTTT
TRBV5-6	TRBJ2-7	TRBD1	many	CASSSGTGPSYYEQYF	TGTGCCAGCAGTTCCGGGACAGGCCCTTCGTATTACGAGCAGTACTTC
TRBV12-3/TRBV12-4	TRBJ2-7	TRBD1	few	CASSIGGNQQYF	TGTGCCAGCAGTATAGGGGGCAACCAGCAGTACTTC
TRBV7-2	TRBJ2-3	NA	many	CASSLVLATDTQYF	TGTGCCAGCAGCTTAGTATTGGCCACAGATACGCAGTATTTT
TRBV20-1	TRBJ2-3	NA	many	CSARMAGAIDTQYF	TGCAGTGCTAGAATGGCGGGGGCTATAGATACGCAGTATTTT
TRBV19	TRBJ2-1	NA	NA	CASSIQGGGEQFF	TGTGCCAGTAGTATCCAGGGAGGGGGTGAGCAGTTCTTC
TRBV7-6	TRBJ2-1	NA	many	CASSLGEVGDEQFF	TGTGCCAGCAGCTTAGGGGAAGTGGGCGATGAGCAGTTCTTC